The TCR beta chain under discussion was sequenced for a study of beta chain features in type 1 diabetes (dated by TCRdb to between 2018 and 2020). Regarding the research as a whole: Mean age, gender distribution, total cell number and subset yield did not differ between patients and healthy donors. A total of 107,917,701 sorted cells were examined across all samples, and a strong correlation was observed between cell number per subset and RNA yield. In the study, TCRB repertoires of sorted circulating CD4+ T cell subsets from recently diagnosed type 1 diabetes patients were compared with those of matched healthy donors. Regulatory and stem cell-like memory subsets were obtained from only 8 patients and about eight healthy donors, while naive and central memory subsets were obtained from all 28 donors.

The entire isolated RNA was reverse transcribed using the High Capacity cDNA Reverse Transcription Kit, and thus expressed TCRB transcripts were sequenced. Deep immunoSEQ sequencing was performed on naive, central memory and regulatory T cell samples, with an average of about 4 million total reads per sample. Sorted cells were lysed in RLT buffer and RNA was extracted with DNase-treated RNeasy Micro or Mini kits, depending on cell number. Each cell subset was processed on its own to prevent cross-contamination, while patient and healthy donor samples were processed together. Using the immunoSEQ multiplex PCR, TCRB sequences were amplified from cDNA into 87-bp fragments spanning the CDR3 region. Sequencing of the amplicons was done on the Illumina HiSeq platform. In the source study's methods: Synthetic template baselines were used to correct PCR bias computationally, reads within Hamming distance 2 were collapsed, and singletons that could not be merged were discarded. By aligning reads against IMGT, V, D and J genes, CDR3 length, and insertions or deletions at six rearrangement sites were assigned. Within each subset, clonotype counts were normalized to sorted cell number, and only after that were true diversity and Gini coefficients computed with the tcR R package. Repertoire sharing was quantified using the overlap coefficient calculated on TCRB nucleotide sequences. TCRdb limited this immuneACCESS table to in-frame rearrangements with V and J called. A share of clones is missing; checked studies link under half to unresolved V genes, and the rest is unexplained. V and J calls and clone size are copied from that table; D and trimming were computed from the DNA. Here the sample has 150,000 or so clones; around 10% occur a single time. The biggest ten clones account for roughly 2% of the sample.

Each donor gave one peripheral blood draw, approximately 100 mL on average, collected into heparinised tubes. A BD FACSAria II and a panel including CD45RO, CCR7, CD25, CD127, CD95 and CD27 were used to sort naive, central memory, regulatory and stem cell-like memory CD4+ T cells. Purity was above 98% for every sorted population. Right away, PBMCs were isolated by Lymphoprep density gradient centrifugation and were stained directly, with no culture step. So that batch effects would be minimized, each experiment stained and sorted samples in pairs, pairing one healthy donor with one patient. The germline V gene supplies CDR1 SGHTS and CDR2 YDEGEE. Taken from cysteine to phenylalanine, the CDR3 has 14 residues. The read is trimmed to its CDR3 DNA, 42 bases read in frame from base 1. V lost 0 bases and J lost 1 base; the stretch between them is 6 bases long. Study-wide conclusions, independent of this receptor: Naive, central memory and regulatory TCRB repertoires appeared to be more similar among patients than among healthy donors. In all four CD4+ subsets, TCRB CDR3 length was moderately but significantly shorter in type 1 diabetes patients. Because the HLA sub-analyses included only small numbers of individuals, any influence of HLA type on TCRB rearrangement was left unresolved. PCR may preferentially amplify shorter templates, but because patient and control samples were amplified and corrected together, any resulting skew would affect both groups equally. At VDJ recombination sites, patients with type 1 diabetes made fewer insertions and deleted more nucleotides, a pattern implying thymic rearrangement abnormalities. Because cDNA rather than genomic DNA was sequenced, highly expressing activated cells could have been over-represented, although no difference in activation and CD3 levels was found between groups.

Note on this clone: The target of this receptor is not known. Base quality data are lacking; no much larger clone is found one base away.

The TCR was taken from a man younger than 35 in good health. The sample consisted of central memory CD4+ T cells from blood. This sequence uses TRBV5-8 and TRBJ2-3, and perhaps TRBD2 as D gene, on 5 matching bases. The CDR3 is CASSLGTGTDTQYF. At the DNA level, the sequence is TGTGCCAGCAGCTTGGGGACTGGCACAGATACGCAGTATTTT.